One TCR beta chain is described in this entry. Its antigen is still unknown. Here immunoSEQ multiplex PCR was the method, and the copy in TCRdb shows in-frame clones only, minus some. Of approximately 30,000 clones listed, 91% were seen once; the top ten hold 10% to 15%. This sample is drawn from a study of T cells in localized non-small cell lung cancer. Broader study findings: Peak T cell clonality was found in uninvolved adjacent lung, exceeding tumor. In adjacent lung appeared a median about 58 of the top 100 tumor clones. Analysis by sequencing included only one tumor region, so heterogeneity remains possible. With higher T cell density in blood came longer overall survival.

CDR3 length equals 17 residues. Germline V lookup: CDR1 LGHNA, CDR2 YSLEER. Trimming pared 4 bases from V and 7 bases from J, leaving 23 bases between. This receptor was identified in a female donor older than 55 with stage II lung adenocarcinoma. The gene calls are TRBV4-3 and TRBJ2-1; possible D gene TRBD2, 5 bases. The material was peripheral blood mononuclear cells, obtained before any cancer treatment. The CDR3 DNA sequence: TGCGCCAGCAGCCCGGGGTACCAAACAGACCGGGCTAATGAGCAGTTCTTC. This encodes CASSPGYQTDRANEQFF.